This is a list of T cell receptor beta chains from one sample in a study of T cell responses to AZD1222 COVID-19 vaccine. Clones were read by immunoSEQ multiplex PCR, and TCRdb kept only the in-frame ones, dropping some. Here the sample spans about 85,000 clones, approximately 87% being singletons. The sequences come from peripheral blood, collected on day 0 of AZD1222 vaccination. The receptors were sampled from an adult in good health. Both conserved end residues are part of each CDR3. Fields, in order: V gene, J gene, clone size, D gene, CDR3 protein, CDR3 DNA. A D gene is named only where the DNA matches it firmly. Clone size, where shown, is once, few, many, or a class for clones that have expanded.

>TRBV28|TRBJ1-1|-|-
CASTVGQTNTEAFF
TGTGCCAGCACCGTGGGACAAACGAACACTGAAGCTTTCTTT
>TRBV7-7|TRBJ2-7|-|TRBD1
CASSHGTGRSYEQYF
TGTGCTAGCAGCCACGGGACAGGGAGATCCTACGAGCAGTACTTC
>TRBV6-2/TRBV6-3|TRBJ1-1|-|-
CASSRRLTEAFF
TGTGCCAGCAGTCGGCGCCTCACTGAAGCTTTCTTT
>TRBV7-8|TRBJ1-4|-|TRBD1
CASSHDRGREKLFF
TGTGCCAGCAGCCACGACAGGGGGCGTGAAAAACTGTTTTTT
>TRBV29-1|TRBJ1-1|-|-
CSVEDLRPGLVPEAFF
TGCAGCGTTGAAGATCTCCGTCCAGGGTTGGTTCCTGAAGCTTTCTTT
>TRBV2|TRBJ1-2|-|TRBD1
CASSEDRDNYGYTF
TGTGCCAGCAGTGAGGACAGGGACAACTATGGCTACACCTTC
>TRBV9|TRBJ2-7|few|-
CASSVGAAEGVEQYF
TGTGCCAGCAGCGTAGGGGCGGCAGAGGGAGTCGAGCAGTACTTC
>TRBV6-1|TRBJ1-5|-|-
CASSENSVDQPQHF
TGTGCCAGCAGTGAAAACAGTGTCGATCAGCCCCAGCATTTT
>TRBV5-1|TRBJ1-1|-|-
CASSLEPGTNTEAFF
TGCGCCAGCAGCTTGGAACCGGGGACGAACACTGAAGCTTTCTTT
>TRBV12-5|TRBJ2-1|-|TRBD2
CASGLVQQRGGSYNEQFF
TGTGCTAGTGGTTTGGTACAGCAGCGGGGAGGCTCCTACAATGAGCAGTTCTTC
>TRBV7-9|TRBJ2-2|-|-
CASSLDGGSTGELFF
TGTGCCAGCAGCTTAGACGGGGGAAGCACCGGGGAGCTGTTTTTT
>TRBV7-9|TRBJ2-1|-|-
CASSLASRGGPYNEQFF
TGTGCCAGCAGCTTAGCCTCCAGGGGGGGACCTTACAATGAGCAGTTCTTC
>TRBV11-2|TRBJ1-6|-|-
CATRGDNSPLHF
TGTGCCACAAGGGGGGATAATTCACCCCTCCACTTT
>TRBV6-4|TRBJ2-3|-|TRBD1
CASSDSAQGADTQYF
TGTGCCAGCAGTGACTCGGCACAGGGGGCAGATACGCAGTATTTT
>TRBV5-8|TRBJ2-7|-|TRBD1
CASSAPRDSISYEQYF
TGTGCCAGCAGCGCCCCTCGGGACAGTATTTCCTACGAGCAGTACTTC
>TRBV9|TRBJ2-7|-|TRBD1
CASSGGTGTGSYEQYF
TGTGCCAGCAGCGGGGGGACCGGGACAGGGTCCTACGAGCAGTACTTC
>TRBV6-5|TRBJ2-7|-|-
CASSYFYEQYF
TGTGCCAGCAGTTACTTCTACGAGCAGTACTTC
>TRBV27|TRBJ1-4|-|TRBD1
CASSLFTGGVRTNEKLFF
TGTGCCAGCAGTTTATTTACAGGGGGCGTAAGAACTAATGAAAAACTGTTTTTT
>TRBV18|TRBJ1-2|-|-
CASSPSQGPYGYTF
TGTGCCAGCTCACCAAGTCAGGGGCCCTATGGCTACACCTTC
>TRBV12-3/TRBV12-4|TRBJ1-2|-|-
CASSPGANYGYTF
TGTGCCAGCAGTCCGGGAGCTAACTATGGCTACACCTTC
>TRBV3-1/TRBV3-2|TRBJ1-3|-|-
CASSPLGGTGNTIYF
TGTGCCAGCAGCCCCTTGGGGGGGACTGGAAACACCATATATTTT
>TRBV19|TRBJ1-2|-|-
CASSPPREYGYTF
TGTGCCAGTAGTCCTCCTCGGGAGTATGGCTACACCTTC
>TRBV6-1|TRBJ1-2|-|TRBD1
CASSEGGTGGKYGYTF
TGTGCCAGCAGTGAAGGAGGGACAGGGGGGAAGTATGGCTACACCTTC
>TRBV19|TRBJ1-6|-|-
CASSMRGRNSPLHF
TGTGCCAGTAGTATGCGAGGGCGGAATTCACCCCTCCACTTT
>TRBV28|TRBJ1-1|once|TRBD1
CASSRTGVTNTEAFF
TGTGCCAGCAGTCGGACAGGGGTAACGAACACTGAAGCTTTCTTT
>TRBV7-2|TRBJ2-2|-|-
CASSAQQQGPGELFF
TGTGCCAGCAGCGCCCAACAGCAGGGGCCCGGGGAGCTGTTTTTT
>TRBV11-3|TRBJ1-1|-|-
CASSFGQGSTEAFF
TGTGCCAGCAGCTTCGGGCAGGGGAGCACTGAAGCTTTCTTT
>TRBV28|TRBJ1-5|-|TRBD1
CASSTGGAQPQHF
TGTGCCAGCAGTACAGGGGGCGCCCAGCCCCAGCATTTT
>TRBV5-6|TRBJ1-1|once|-
CASNIAGRLNTEAFF
TGTGCCAGCAACATAGCGGGACGCCTGAACACTGAAGCTTTCTTT
>TRBV7-9|TRBJ1-6|once|-
CASSAALEWNSPLHF
TGTGCCAGCAGCGCAGCCCTGGAGTGGAATTCACCCCTCCACTTT
>TRBV24-1|TRBJ1-5|-|TRBD1
CATSDSGGGNQPQHF
TGTGCCACCAGTGACTCAGGGGGCGGGAATCAGCCCCAGCATTTT
>TRBV28|TRBJ2-7|-|TRBD1
CASINSGTGSYEQYF
TGTGCCAGCATTAATTCCGGGACAGGGAGCTACGAGCAGTACTTC
>TRBV7-2|TRBJ2-7|-|TRBD2
CASSLASGSDYEQYF
TGTGCCAGCAGCTTGGCTAGCGGGAGTGATTACGAGCAGTACTTC
>TRBV10-3|TRBJ1-2|few|TRBD1
CAISAPDRELMGGYTF
TGTGCCATCAGTGCACCGGACAGGGAACTAATGGGTGGCTACACCTTC
>TRBV6-1|TRBJ2-1|-|-
CASSEFREAYNEQFF
TGTGCCAGCAGTGAGTTCCGAGAAGCCTACAATGAGCAGTTCTTC
>TRBV9|TRBJ2-3|once|TRBD1
CASSVWQGAPDTQYF
TGTGCCAGCAGCGTATGGCAGGGGGCCCCAGATACGCAGTATTTT
>TRBV18|TRBJ1-2|-|TRBD1
CASSANDRGNGYTF
TGTGCCAGCTCAGCCAACGACAGGGGCAATGGCTACACCTTC
>TRBV6-6|TRBJ1-1|-|-
CASSLDGLRAFF
TGTGCCAGCAGTCTGGATGGCCTGCGGGCTTTCTTT
>TRBV28|TRBJ1-2|-|-
CASSLNHGYTF
TGTGCCAGCAGTTTGAACCATGGCTACACCTTC
>TRBV19|TRBJ1-5|-|-
CASSEQGVQPQHF
TGTGCCAGTAGTGAGCAGGGCGTACAGCCCCAGCATTTT
>TRBV6-5|TRBJ1-4|-|-
CASSPPGRRGEKLFF
TGTGCCAGCAGCCCCCCGGGGAGGCGGGGAGAAAAACTGTTTTTT
>TRBV3-1/TRBV3-2|TRBJ1-2|-|TRBD1
CASSPGQGALNYGYTF
TGTGCCAGCAGCCCCGGACAGGGGGCGTTAAACTATGGCTACACCTTC